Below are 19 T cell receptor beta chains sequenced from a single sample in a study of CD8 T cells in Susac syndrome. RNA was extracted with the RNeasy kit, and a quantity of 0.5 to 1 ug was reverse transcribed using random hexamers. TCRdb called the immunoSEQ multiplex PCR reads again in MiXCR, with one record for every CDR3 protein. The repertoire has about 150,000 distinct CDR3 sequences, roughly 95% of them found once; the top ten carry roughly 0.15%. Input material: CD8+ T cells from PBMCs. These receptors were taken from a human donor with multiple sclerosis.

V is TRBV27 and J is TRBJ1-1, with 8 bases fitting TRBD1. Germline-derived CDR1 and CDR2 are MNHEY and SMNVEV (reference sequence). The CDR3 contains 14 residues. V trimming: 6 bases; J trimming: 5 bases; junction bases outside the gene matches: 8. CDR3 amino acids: CASSPQGGWTEAFF. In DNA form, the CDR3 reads TGTGCCAGCAGCCCACAGGGGGGTTGGACTGAAGCTTTCTTT.

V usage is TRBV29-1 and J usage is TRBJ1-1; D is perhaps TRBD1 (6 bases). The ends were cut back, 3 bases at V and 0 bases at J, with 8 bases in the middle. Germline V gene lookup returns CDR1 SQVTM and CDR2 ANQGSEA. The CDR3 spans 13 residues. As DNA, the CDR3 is TGCAGCGTTGATGCAGGGGTGAACACTGAAGCTTTCTTT. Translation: CSVDAGVNTEAFF.

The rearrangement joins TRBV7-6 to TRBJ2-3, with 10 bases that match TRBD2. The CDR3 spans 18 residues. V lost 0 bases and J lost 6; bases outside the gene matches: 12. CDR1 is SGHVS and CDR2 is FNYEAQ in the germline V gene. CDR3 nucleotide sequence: TGTGCCAGCAGCTTAGCTGAGGAACTAGCGGGGTCCTTGGATACGCAGTATTTT. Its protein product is CASSLAEELAGSLDTQYF.

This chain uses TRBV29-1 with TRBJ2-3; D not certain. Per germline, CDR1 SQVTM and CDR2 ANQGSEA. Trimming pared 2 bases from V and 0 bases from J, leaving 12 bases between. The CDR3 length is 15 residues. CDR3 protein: CSVEPRAVSTDTQYF. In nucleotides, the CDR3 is TGCAGCGTTGAACCACGAGCAGTGAGCACAGATACGCAGTATTTT.

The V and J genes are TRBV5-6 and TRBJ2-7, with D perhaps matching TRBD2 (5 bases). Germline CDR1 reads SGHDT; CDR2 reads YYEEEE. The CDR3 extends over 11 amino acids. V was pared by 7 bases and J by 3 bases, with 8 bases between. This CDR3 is CASSGLYEQYV. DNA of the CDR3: TGTGCCAGCTCTGGACTCTACGAGCAGTACGTC.

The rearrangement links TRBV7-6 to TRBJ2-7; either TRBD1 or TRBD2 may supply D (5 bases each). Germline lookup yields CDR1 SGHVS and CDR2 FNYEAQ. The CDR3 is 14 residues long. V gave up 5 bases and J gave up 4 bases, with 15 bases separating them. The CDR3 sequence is CASSHGAEGYEQYF. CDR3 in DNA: TGTGCCAGCAGCCACGGGGCCGAGGGATACGAGCAGTACTTC.

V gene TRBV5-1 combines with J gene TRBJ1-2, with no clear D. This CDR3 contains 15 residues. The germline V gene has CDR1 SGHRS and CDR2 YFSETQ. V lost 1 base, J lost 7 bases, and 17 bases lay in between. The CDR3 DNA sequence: TGCGCCAGCAGCTTGACGGGAGAGCCTTATCGTGGCTACACCTTC. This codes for CASSLTGEPYRGYTF.

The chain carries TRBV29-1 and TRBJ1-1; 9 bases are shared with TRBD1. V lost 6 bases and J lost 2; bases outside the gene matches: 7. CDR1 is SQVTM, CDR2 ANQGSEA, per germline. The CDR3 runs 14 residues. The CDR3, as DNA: TGCAGCGTGACAGGGGGAAAGTCAAACACTGAAGCTTTCTTT. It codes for CSVTGGKSNTEAFF.

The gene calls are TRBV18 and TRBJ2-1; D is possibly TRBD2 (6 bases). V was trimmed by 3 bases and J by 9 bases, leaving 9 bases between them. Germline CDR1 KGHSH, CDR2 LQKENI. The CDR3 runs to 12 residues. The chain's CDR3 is CASSPPGVEQFF. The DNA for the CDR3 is TGTGCCAGCTCACCTCCGGGGGTTGAGCAGTTCTTC.

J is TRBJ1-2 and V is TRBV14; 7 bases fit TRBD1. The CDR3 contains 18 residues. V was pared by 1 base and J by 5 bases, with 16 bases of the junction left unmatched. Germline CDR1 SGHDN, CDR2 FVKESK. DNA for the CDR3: TGTGCCAGCAGCCAAGTAGCCCCCTACAGGGGACACGGGTATGGCTACACCTTC. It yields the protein CASSQVAPYRGHGYGYTF.

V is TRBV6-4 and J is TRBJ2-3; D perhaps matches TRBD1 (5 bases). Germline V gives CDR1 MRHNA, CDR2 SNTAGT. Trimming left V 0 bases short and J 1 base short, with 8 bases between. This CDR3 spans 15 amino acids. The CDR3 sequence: CASSDSTTGTDTQYF. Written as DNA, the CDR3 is TGTGCCAGCAGTGACTCGACGACAGGCACAGATACGCAGTATTTT.

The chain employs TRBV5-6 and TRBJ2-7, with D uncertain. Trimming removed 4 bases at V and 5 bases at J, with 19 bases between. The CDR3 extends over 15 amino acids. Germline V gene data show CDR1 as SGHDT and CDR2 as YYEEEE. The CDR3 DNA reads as TGTGCCAGCAGCATACCCCTCGGCTCTAACCACGAGCAGTACTTC. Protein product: CASSIPLGSNHEQYF. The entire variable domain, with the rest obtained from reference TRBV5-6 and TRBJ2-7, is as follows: DAGVTQSPTHLIKTRGQQVTLRCSPKSGHDTVSWYQQALGQGPQFIFQYYEEEERQRGNFPDRFSGHQFPNYSSELNVNALLLGDSALYLCASSIPLGSNHEQYFGPGTRLTVT.

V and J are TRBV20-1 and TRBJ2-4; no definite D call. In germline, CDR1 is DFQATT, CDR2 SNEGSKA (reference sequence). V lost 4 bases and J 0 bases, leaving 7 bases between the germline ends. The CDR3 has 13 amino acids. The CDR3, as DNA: TGCAGTGCTACTGCGGAAGCCAAAAACATTCAGTACTTC. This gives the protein CSATAEAKNIQYF.

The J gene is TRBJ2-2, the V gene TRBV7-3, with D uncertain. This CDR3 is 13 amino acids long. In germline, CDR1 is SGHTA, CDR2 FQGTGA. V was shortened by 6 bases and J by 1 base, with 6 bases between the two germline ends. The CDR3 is CASRDQNTGELFF. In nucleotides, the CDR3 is TGTGCCAGCAGGGACCAGAACACCGGGGAGCTGTTTTTT.

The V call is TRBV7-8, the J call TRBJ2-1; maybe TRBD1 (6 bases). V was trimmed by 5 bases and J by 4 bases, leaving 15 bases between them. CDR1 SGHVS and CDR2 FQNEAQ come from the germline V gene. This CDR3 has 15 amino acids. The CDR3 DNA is TGTGCCAGCAGCCCAGGCCGGGACACATACAATGAGCAGTTCTTC. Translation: CASSPGRDTYNEQFF. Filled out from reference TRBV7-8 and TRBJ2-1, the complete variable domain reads GAGVSQSPRYKVAKRGQDVALRCDPISGHVSLFWYQQALGQGPEFLTYFQNEAQLDKSGLPSDRFFAERPEGSVSTLKIQRTQQEDSAVYLCASSPGRDTYNEQFFGPGTRLTVL.

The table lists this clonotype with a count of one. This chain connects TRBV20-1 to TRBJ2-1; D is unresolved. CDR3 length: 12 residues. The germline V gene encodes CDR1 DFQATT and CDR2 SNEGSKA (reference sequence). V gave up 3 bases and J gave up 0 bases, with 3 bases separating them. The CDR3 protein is CSASNSYNEQFF. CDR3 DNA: TGCAGTGCTAGCAACTCCTACAATGAGCAGTTCTTC.

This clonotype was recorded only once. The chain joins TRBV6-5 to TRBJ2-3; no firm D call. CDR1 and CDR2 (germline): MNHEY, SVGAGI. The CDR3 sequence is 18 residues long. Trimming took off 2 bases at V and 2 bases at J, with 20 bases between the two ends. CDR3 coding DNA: TGTGCCAGCAGTTACAACCCCGGAGACTGGAAGAACACAGATACGCAGTATTTT. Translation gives CASSYNPGDWKNTDTQYF.

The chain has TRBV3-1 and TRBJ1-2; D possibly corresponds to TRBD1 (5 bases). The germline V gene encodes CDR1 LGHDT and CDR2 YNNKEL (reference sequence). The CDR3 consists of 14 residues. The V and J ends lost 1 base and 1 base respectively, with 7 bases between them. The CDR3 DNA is TGTGCCAGCAGCCAAGGGGACGGTAACTATGGCTACACCTTC. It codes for CASSQGDGNYGYTF.

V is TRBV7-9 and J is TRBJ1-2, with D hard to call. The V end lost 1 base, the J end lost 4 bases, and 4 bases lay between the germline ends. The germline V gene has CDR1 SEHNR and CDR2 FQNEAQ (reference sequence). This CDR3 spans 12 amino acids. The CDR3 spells CASSLGLYGYTF. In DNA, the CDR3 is TGTGCCAGCAGCTTAGGACTCTATGGCTACACCTTC.